This T cell receptor beta chain was sequenced during a study of T-cell memory formation after mild COVID-19. Study-level results: Clones contracting over day 15 to 85 were CD4/CD8 balanced, with later expanders leaning CD4+. Memory sampled before infection contained some responding clones, suggesting cross-reactive memory joined. Those CD4+ clones that contracted were mainly in CM and EM (CD8+ ones in EMRA).

Details on this clonotype: Its antigen is as yet unknown.

Constant-segment primers served in 5'RACE that generated TCR alpha and TCR beta cDNA libraries bearing sample barcodes and UMIs. A single record per CDR3 protein comes from TCRdb applying MiXCR to the 5' RACE reads. Of hundreds of thousands of distinct CDR3 sequences listed, around a sixth were seen once; the top ten hold 20% to 25%. CDR1 and CDR2 from the germline V gene are SGDLS and YYNGEE. V dropped 1 base and J dropped 3; count of bases not matched to a gene: 2. The CDR3 has 15 amino acids. The sequenced sample was PBMCs or a T cell subset sorted from them (not recorded which). The TCR sequence derives from a man younger than 35 who had mild COVID-19 (a few samples of this study predate the infection). Cell type and time point are not known. This sequence joins TRBV9 and TRBJ1-2, with 11 bases identical to TRBD1. In DNA form, the CDR3 reads TGTGCCAGCAGCGTAAGGGACAGGGGGGACTATGGCTACACCTTC. Amino acids: CASSVRDRGDYGYTF.